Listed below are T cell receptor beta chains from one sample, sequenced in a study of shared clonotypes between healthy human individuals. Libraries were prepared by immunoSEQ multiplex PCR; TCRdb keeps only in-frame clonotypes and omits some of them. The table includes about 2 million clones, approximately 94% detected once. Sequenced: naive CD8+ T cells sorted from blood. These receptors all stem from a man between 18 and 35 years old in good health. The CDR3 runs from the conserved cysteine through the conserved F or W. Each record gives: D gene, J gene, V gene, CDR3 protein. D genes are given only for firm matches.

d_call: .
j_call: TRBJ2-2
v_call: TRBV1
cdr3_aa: CTSSQDRRGGLPGELFF

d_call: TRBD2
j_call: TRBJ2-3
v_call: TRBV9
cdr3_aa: CASNPGTSDQDTQYF

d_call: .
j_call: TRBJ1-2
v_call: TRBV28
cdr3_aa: CASTPGWSGYTF

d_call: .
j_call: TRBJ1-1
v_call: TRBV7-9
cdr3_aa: CASSLAEGGAEAFF

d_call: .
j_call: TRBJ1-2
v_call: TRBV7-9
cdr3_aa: CASTPEALLSGYTF

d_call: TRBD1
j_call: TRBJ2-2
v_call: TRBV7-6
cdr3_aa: CASSLGQGAAGELFF

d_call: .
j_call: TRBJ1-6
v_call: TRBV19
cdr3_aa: CASSLGGGEPLHF

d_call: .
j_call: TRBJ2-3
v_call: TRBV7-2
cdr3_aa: CASSSLGADTQYF

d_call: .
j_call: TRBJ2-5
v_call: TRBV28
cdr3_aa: CASSSTGRETQYF

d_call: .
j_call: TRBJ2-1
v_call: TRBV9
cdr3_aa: CASSVGPPGDEQFF

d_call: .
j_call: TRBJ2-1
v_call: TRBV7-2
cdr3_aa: CASSLPGSYNEQFF

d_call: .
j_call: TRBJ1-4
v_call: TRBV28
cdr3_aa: CASSLAGPEKLFF

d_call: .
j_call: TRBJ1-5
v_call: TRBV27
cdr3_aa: CASRVQGNQPQHF

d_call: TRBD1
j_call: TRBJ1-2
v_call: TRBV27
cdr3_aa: CASSLSGTGDGYTF

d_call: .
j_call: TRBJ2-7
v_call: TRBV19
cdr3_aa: CASSAGGAYEQYF

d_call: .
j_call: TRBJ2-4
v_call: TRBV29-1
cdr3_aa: CSVDGTEGYIQYF

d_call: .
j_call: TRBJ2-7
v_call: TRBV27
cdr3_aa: CASSLGGYEQYF

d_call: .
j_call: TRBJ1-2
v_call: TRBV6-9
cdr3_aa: CASYLPGRTCAF

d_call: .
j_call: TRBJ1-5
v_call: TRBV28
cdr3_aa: CATAVGNQPQHF

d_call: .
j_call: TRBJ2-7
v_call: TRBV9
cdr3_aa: CASSPGDPYEQYF

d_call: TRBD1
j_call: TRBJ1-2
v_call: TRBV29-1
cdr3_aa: CSVDRGSGYTF

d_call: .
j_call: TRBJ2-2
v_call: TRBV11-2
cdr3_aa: CASSPGGKLFF

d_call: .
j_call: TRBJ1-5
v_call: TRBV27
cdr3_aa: CASSLSQASNQPQHF

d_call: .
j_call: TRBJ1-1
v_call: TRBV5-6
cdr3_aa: CASSSGTLEGQAFF

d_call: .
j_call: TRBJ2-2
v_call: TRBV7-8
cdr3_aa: CASSYRTFYQGSTGELFF

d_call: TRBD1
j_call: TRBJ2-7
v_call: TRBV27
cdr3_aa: CASSGRGQGSLGESYEQYF

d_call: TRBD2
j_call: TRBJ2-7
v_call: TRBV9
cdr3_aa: CASSPRTSPYEQYF

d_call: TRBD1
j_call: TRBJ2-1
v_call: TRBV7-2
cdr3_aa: CASSLVDRGNEQFF

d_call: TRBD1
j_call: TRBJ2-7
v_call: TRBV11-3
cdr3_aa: CASSSRQGSHEQYF

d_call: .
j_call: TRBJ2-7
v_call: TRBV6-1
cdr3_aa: CASSEWGFSYEQYF

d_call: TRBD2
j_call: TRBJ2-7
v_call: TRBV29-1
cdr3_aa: CSFREGGNSYEQYF

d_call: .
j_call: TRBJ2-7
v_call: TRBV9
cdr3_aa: CASSVASGNPLYEQYF

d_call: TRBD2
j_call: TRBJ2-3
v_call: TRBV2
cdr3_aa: CASSEWLADTDTQYF

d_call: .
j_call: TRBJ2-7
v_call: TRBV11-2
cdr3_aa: CASSLGPFSYEQYF

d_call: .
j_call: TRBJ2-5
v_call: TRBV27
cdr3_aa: CASSFRRQETQYF

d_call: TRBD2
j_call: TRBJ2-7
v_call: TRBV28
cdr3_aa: CASSPGLAGYEQYF

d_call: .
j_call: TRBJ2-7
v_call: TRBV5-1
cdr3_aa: CASSLDGTPTYEQYF

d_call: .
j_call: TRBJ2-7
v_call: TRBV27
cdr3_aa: CASSWGQGVNEQYF

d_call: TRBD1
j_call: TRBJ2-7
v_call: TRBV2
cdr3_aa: CASSTGTVLSYEQYF

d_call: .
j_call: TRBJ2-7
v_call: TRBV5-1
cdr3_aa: CASSLRTETFAYEQYF

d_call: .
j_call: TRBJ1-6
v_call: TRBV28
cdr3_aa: CASRQYNSYNSPLHF

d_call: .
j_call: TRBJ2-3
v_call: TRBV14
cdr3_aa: CASSQVASDTQYF

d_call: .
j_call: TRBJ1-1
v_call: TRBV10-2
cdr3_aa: CASSESPGAEAFF

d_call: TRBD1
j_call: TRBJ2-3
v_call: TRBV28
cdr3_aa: CASSSGQFTDTQYF